This T cell receptor beta chain emerged from a study of control samples from healthy donors and cancer patients. Measured with immunoSEQ multiplex PCR; TCRdb has only the in-frame clones, and not every one. Of 50,000 to 70,000 clones in the sample, roughly 95% are singletons; the top ten hold around 0.99%. The V segment lost 3 bases and the J segment 1 base; nucleotides outside the gene matches: 2. From germline, CDR1 is GTSNPN and CDR2 SVGIG (reference sequence). The length of the CDR3 is 13 residues. The source material was blood. This receptor was identified in a woman younger than 35 in good health. The chain is built from TRBV30 and TRBJ1-1, with TRBD1 identical over 7 bases. The CDR3, as DNA: TGTGCCTGGAGCCAGGGGGGGAACACTGAAGCTTTCTTT. Its translation: CAWSQGGNTEAFF.